The 22 T cell receptor beta chains below were found in one sample sequenced in a study of blood T cells in healthy people across ages. For the second PCR, which ran for roughly 6 to 12 cycles, a sample-barcoded 5' primer and a J-beta primer mix were used. MiXCR, applied by TCRdb to the 5' RACE reads, yields one record per CDR3 protein. The top ten clones hold roughly 13% of a sample with around 850,000 distinct CDR3 sequences, under 40% of them seen once. The sequenced material came from blood. These receptors originate from a man in his late teens or twenties in good health.

CDR3 sequence: CASSGDREGYGYTF. CDR3 DNA sequence: TGTGCCAGCAGCGGGGACAGGGAGGGCTATGGCTACACCTTC. The chain combines TRBV5-6 with TRBJ1-2; 9 positions match TRBD1. With 4 bases clipped from V and 4 bases from J, the junction kept 5 bases outside the gene matches. This CDR3 is built from 14 residues. The germline gives CDR1 SGHDT, CDR2 YYEEEE. Full variable domain (rest looked up from reference TRBV5-6 and TRBJ1-2): DAGVTQSPTHLIKTRGQQVTLRCSPKSGHDTVSWYQQALGQGPQFIFQYYEEEERQRGNFPDRFSGHQFPNYSSELNVNALLLGDSALYLCASSGDREGYGYTFGSGTRLTVV.

In its sample, this clonotype was seen once. At one boundary the junction diverges from the germline segment, which might be a read error. The gene calls are TRBV27 and TRBJ2-5, with 10 bases that match TRBD2. The germline gives CDR1 MNHEY, CDR2 SMNVEV (reference sequence). The CDR3 is made up of 16 amino acids. Here the CDR3 DNA reads TGTGCCGGCAGTCCCCTAGCGGGGGTTTCAGAAGAGACCCAGTACTTC. This translates into CAGSPLAGVSEETQYF.

The chain carries TRBV29-1 and TRBJ1-5; D gene unclear. The CDR3 runs to 13 residues. The germline gives CDR1 SQVTM, CDR2 ANQGSEA. Trimming stripped 4 bases from V and 4 bases from J, with 11 bases between. CDR3 DNA: TGCAGCGTTGGCTTGGCCCCAAATCAGCCCCAGCATTTT. Protein product: CSVGLAPNQPQHF.

This clonotype has more than one count but fewer than ten. The rearrangement links TRBV12-3 or TRBV12-4 to TRBJ2-7, with D unclear. V gave up 8 bases and J gave up 0 bases, with 14 bases separating them. This CDR3 comprises 14 residues. The DNA for the CDR3 is TGTGCCAGCCGACTGGACGGCAGCTCCTACGAGCAGTACTTC. As protein: CASRLDGSSYEQYF.

The rearrangement uses TRBV5-4 and TRBJ1-1, with 8 nucleotides matching TRBD1. Germline V CDR1 and CDR2: SGHNT, YYREEE (reference sequence). The J segment lost 1 base and the V segment lost 4 bases, leaving 9 bases of the junction unmatched. The CDR3 length is 16 residues. The DNA for the CDR3 is TGTGCCAGCAGCCACCCACGGACAGGGACGAACACTGAAGCTTTCTTT. Translated, it gives CASSHPRTGTNTEAFF.

This chain joins TRBV4-3 and TRBJ2-2; possibly TRBD1 for D (5 bases). With 0 bases removed from V and 8 bases from J, the gap between germline ends came to 7 bases. The CDR3 sequence is 13 residues long. Per the germline V gene, CDR1 is LGHNA and CDR2 is YSLEER. This chain's CDR3 is CASSQDGAGELFF. The CDR3 DNA follows: TGCGCCAGCAGCCAAGATGGGGCGGGGGAGCTGTTTTTT.

On this clonotype itself: This may stem from a read error, because a much larger clone lies one nucleotide away. This chain links TRBV4-1 with TRBJ1-2; tentatively, D is TRBD1 (6 bases). Germline CDR1 reads MGHRA; CDR2 reads YSYEKL. This CDR3 region has 19 residues. Trimming took 1 base from V and 1 from J, leaving 22 bases between them. This CDR3 reads CASSQVLLPRDTVNYGYTF. CDR3 DNA: TGCGCCAGCAGCCAAGTTTTACTTCCACGGGACACGGTTAACTATGGCTACACCTTC.

This clonotype occurred many times. The chain is built from TRBV2 and TRBJ2-5, with D unclear. This CDR3 spans 14 amino acids. V lost 6 bases, J lost 1 base, and 12 bases lay in between. The germline V gene has CDR1 SNHLY and CDR2 FYNNEI. The DNA of the CDR3 is TGTGCCAGCAGGAATTTCCCACGCCAAGAGACCCAGTACTTC. Translation gives CASRNFPRQETQYF.

The chain employs TRBV7-8 and TRBJ2-2; no definite D call. This CDR3 spans 14 amino acids. Germline lookup yields CDR1 SGHVS and CDR2 FQNEAQ. The V end was cut by 2 bases, the J end by 1 base, with 5 bases between. The CDR3 loop is CASSLIQNTGELFF. CDR3 in DNA: TGTGCCAGCAGCTTAATCCAGAACACCGGGGAGCTGTTTTTT.

This clonotype came up many times. The chain carries TRBV20-1 and TRBJ1-1, with D possibly matching TRBD1 (6 bases). CDR1 and CDR2 (germline): DFQATT, SNEGSKA (reference sequence). Trimming left V 5 bases short and J 4 bases short, with 17 bases between. The CDR3 has 14 amino acids. In nucleotides, the CDR3 is TGCAGTGCTTTCTCAGGGGAGTGGGGCACTGAAGCTTTCTTT. Protein: CSAFSGEWGTEAFF.

The chain links TRBV27 to TRBJ2-1; TRBD2 aligns across 12 bases. Germline CDR1 and CDR2: MNHEY and SMNVEV (reference sequence). The CDR3 contains 17 residues. Trimming took 3 bases from V and 3 from J; bases not matched to a gene: 6. The CDR3 region is CASSLGTSGPLYNEQFF. The CDR3, as DNA: TGTGCCAGCAGTTTGGGGACTAGCGGGCCCCTCTACAATGAGCAGTTCTTC.

V gene TRBV12-3 or TRBV12-4 combines with J gene TRBJ1-1; D unclear. The CDR3 is 14 residues long. With 4 bases removed from V and 1 base from J, the gap between germline ends came to 10 bases. The CDR3 DNA sequence: TGTGCCAGCAGTTCGGCCGAATCGAACACTGAAGCTTTCTTT. It is translated as CASSSAESNTEAFF.

A few counts support this clonotype. The chain combines TRBV7-2 with TRBJ2-7; D possibly corresponds to TRBD2 (6 bases). The CDR3 runs 14 residues. Germline assignment: CDR1 SGHTA and CDR2 FQGNSA. V lost 0 bases and J lost 7, with 13 bases in between. The CDR3: CASSLAGGLREQYF. In DNA form, the CDR3 reads TGTGCCAGCAGCTTAGCGGGAGGATTAAGGGAGCAGTACTTC.

Comments on this clonotype: This may be a read error: a much more frequent sequence differs by one nucleotide. The CDR3 region has the DNA TGTGCCAGCAGTTGGGAGATCCAGGGCCAAGAGACCCAGTACTTC. As protein: CASSWEIQGQETQYF. The genes are TRBV28 and TRBJ2-5; the D gene could be TRBD1 or TRBD2 (5 bases each). Germline V gene lookup returns CDR1 MDHEN and CDR2 SYDVKM. The CDR3 loop spans 15 amino acids. Between the trimmed V and J ends, which lost 4 bases and 1 base, there was a span of 13 bases.

This rearrangement joins TRBV7-2 to TRBJ1-2, with D unclear. The V end lost 2 bases, the J end lost 5 bases, and 15 bases lay between the germline ends. Germline V lookup: CDR1 SGHTA, CDR2 FQGNSA. This CDR3 spans 15 amino acids. CDR3 amino acids: CASSLYSDNTYGYTF. The CDR3 DNA reads as TGTGCCAGCAGCTTATACAGCGACAATACTTATGGCTACACCTTC.

This clonotype has a count of ten or more. This sequence joins TRBV6-4 and TRBJ2-3; tentatively, D is TRBD2 (5 bases). Trimming left V 0 bases short and J 2 bases short, with 9 bases between. Germline V gene sequence: CDR1 MRHNA, CDR2 SNTAGT. This CDR3 spans 15 amino acids. DNA of the CDR3: TGTGCCAGCAGTGACTCGGCGGGTCACACAGATACGCAGTATTTT. Its translation: CASSDSAGHTDTQYF.

The V call is TRBV28, the J call TRBJ2-1; weak D call: TRBD1 (7 bases). Per the germline V gene, CDR1 is MDHEN and CDR2 is SYDVKM. CDR3 length: 18 amino acids. Trimming took off 6 bases at V and 11 bases at J, with 32 bases between the two ends. The CDR3 reads CASSSSMGGGTDLPKQFF. The CDR3 region has the DNA TGTGCCAGCAGCTCAAGCATGGGAGGTGGGACAGACCTCCCTAAGCAGTTCTTC. Complete variable domain (other parts from reference TRBV28 and TRBJ2-1): DVKVTQSSRYLVKRTGEKVFLECVQDMDHENMFWYRQDPGLGLRLIYFSYDVKMKEKGDIPEGYSVSREKKERFSLILESASTNQTSMYLCASSSSMGGGTDLPKQFFGPGTRLTVL.

As to this clonotype: This may be a read error: a much more frequent sequence differs by one nucleotide. The chain combines TRBV12-3 or TRBV12-4 with TRBJ2-5; D ambiguous. Trimming took off 5 bases at V and 11 bases at J, with 18 bases between the two ends. CDR3 length: 13 amino acids. CDR3 nucleotide sequence: TGTGCCAGCAGTGGGTCCCAACTCTCGGAGCAGTACTTC. This sequence encodes CASSGSQLSEQYF.

This clonotype was found a few times. In DNA form, the CDR3 reads TGCGCCAGCAGCTTGGGTGACAGGGGAGCTGAAGCTTTCTTT. It is translated as CASSLGDRGAEAFF. V and J are TRBV5-1 and TRBJ1-1; TRBD1 matches at 8 bases. Germline V gene lookup returns CDR1 SGHRS and CDR2 YFSETQ. This CDR3 has 14 amino acids. V was clipped by 0 bases and J by 6 bases; unmatched bases: 4.

To note about this clonotype: One end of the junction does not line up with germline, which may come from a read error. Here the CDR3 DNA reads TGTGCCAGCAGCCCCGGGACAGACTCCTGCGAGCAGTACTTC. Its protein product is CASSPGTDSCEQYF. This chain links TRBV14 with TRBJ2-5; 7 bases align to TRBD1. The DNA end is more similar to TRBJ2-7, so the J call may be wrong. CDR1 is SGHDN and CDR2 is FVKESK in the germline V gene. The CDR3 has 14 amino acids.

As concerns this clonotype: One base away lies a much larger clone, so this may be a sequencing read error. This sequence joins TRBV4-2 and TRBJ2-1; D possibly uses TRBD1 or TRBD2 (5 bases each). CDR1 LGHNA and CDR2 YNFKEQ come from the germline V gene. The CDR3 runs 14 residues. The germline V and J ends were trimmed by 3 bases and 7 bases, with 13 bases remaining between them. The CDR3 coding sequence is TGTGCCAGCAGCCACCCGGACTGGGGGAATGAGCAGTTCTTC. Encoded protein: CASSHPDWGNEQFF.

The chain employs TRBV12-3 or TRBV12-4 and TRBJ1-1, with no clear D. The V and J ends lost 3 bases and 5 bases respectively, with 10 bases between them. The CDR3 extends over 13 amino acids. CDR3 sequence: CASSFGVLTEAFF. CDR3 sequence (DNA): TGTGCCAGCAGTTTTGGGGTTTTGACTGAAGCTTTCTTT.